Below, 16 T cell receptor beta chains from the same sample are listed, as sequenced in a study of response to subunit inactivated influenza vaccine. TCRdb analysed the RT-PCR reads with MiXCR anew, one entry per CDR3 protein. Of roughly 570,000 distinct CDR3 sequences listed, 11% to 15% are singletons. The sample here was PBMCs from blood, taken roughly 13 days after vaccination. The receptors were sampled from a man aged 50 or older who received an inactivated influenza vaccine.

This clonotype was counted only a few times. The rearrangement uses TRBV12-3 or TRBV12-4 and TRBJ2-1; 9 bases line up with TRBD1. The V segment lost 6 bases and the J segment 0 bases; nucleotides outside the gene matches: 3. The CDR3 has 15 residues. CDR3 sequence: CASRSDRGSYNEQFF. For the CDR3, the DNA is TGTGCCAGCAGGTCGGACAGGGGCTCCTACAATGAGCAGTTCTTC.

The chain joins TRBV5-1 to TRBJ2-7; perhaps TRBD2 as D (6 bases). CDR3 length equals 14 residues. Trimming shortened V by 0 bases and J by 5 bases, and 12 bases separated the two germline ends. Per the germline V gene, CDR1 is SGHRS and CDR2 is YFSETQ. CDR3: CASSLVLRENEQYF. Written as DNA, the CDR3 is TGCGCCAGCAGCTTGGTTTTGCGGGAAAACGAGCAGTACTTC.

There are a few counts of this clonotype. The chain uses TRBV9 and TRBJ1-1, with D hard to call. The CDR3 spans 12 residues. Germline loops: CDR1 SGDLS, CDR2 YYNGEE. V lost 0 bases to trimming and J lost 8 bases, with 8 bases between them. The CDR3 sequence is CASSVVGGEAFF. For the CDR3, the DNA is TGTGCCAGCAGCGTAGTAGGTGGAGAAGCTTTCTTT.

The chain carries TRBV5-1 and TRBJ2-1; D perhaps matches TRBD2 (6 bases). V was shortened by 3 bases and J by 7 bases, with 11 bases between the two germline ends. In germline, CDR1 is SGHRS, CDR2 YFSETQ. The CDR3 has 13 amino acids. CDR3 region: CASSWVGGNEQFF. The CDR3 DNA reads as TGCGCCAGCAGCTGGGTCGGGGGAAATGAGCAGTTCTTC. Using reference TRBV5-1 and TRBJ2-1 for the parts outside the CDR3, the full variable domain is KAGVTQTPRYLIKTRGQQVTLSCSPISGHRSVSWYQQTPGQGLQFLFEYFSETQRNKGNFPGRFSGRQFSNSRSEMNVSTLELGDSALYLCASSWVGGNEQFFGPGTRLTVL.

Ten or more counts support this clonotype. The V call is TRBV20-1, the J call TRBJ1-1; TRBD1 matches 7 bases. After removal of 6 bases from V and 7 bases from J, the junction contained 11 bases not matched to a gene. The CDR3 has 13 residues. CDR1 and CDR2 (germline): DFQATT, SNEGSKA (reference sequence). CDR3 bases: TGCAGTGCCCCGGGACAGCAACGAAGTGAAGCTTTCTTT. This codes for CSAPGQQRSEAFF.

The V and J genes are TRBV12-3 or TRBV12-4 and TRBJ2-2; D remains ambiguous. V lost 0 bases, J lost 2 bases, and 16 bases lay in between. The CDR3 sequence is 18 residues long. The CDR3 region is CASSLAPPRVQNTGELFF. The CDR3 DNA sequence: TGTGCCAGCAGTTTAGCGCCCCCTCGGGTTCAAAACACCGGGGAGCTGTTTTTT.

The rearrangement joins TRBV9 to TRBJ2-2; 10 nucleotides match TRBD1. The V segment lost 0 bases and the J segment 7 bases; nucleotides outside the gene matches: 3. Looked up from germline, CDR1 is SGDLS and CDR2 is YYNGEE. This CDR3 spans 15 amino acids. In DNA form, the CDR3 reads TGTGCCAGCAGCGTAGTAGGGACAGGGGTCGGGGAGCTGTTTTTT. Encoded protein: CASSVVGTGVGELFF.

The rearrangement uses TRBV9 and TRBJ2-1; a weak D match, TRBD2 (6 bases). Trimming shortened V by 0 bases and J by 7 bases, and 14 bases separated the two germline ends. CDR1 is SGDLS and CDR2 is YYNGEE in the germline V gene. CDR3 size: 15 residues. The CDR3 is CASSVGLARSNEQFF. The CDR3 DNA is TGTGCCAGCAGCGTAGGGCTAGCGCGGAGTAATGAGCAGTTCTTC.

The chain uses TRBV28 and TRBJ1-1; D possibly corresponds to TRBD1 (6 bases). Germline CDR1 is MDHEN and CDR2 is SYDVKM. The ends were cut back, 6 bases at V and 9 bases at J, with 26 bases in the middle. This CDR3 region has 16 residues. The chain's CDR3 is CASRPGQREVLVQAFF. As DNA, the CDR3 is TGTGCCAGCAGACCCGGACAGAGAGAGGTTTTGGTACAAGCTTTCTTT.

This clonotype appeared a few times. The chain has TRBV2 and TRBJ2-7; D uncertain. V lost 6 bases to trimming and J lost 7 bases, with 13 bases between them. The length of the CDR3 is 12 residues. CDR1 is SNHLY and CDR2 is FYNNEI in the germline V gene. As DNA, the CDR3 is TGTGCCAGCAGCGGACCACAGTTGGAGCAGTACTTC. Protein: CASSGPQLEQYF.

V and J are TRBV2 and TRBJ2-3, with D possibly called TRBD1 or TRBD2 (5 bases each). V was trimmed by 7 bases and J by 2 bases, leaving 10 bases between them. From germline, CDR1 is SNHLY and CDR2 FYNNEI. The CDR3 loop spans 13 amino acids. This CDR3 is CASTGQNTDTQYF. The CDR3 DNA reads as TGTGCCAGCACGGGGCAGAACACAGATACGCAGTATTTT.

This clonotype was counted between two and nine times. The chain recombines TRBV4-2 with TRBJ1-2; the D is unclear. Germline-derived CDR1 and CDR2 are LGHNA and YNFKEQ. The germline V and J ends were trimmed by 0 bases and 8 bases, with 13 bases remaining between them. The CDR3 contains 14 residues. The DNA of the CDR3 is TGTGCCAGCAGCCAAGATTACGGGGTAGGCGGCTACACCTTC. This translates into CASSQDYGVGGYTF.

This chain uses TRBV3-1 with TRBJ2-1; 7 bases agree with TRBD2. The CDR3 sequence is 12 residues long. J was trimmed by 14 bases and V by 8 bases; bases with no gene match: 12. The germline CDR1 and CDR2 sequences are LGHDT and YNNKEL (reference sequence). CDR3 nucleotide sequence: TGTGCCAGCCAGGAAGCGGGGATCCGAAAGTTCTTC. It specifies CASQEAGIRKFF.

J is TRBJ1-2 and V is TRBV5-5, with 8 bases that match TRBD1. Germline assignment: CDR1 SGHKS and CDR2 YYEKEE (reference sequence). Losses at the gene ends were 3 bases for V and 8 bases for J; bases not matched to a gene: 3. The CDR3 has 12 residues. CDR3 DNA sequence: TGTGCCAGCAGCTCAGGGGGCTGGGGCTACACCTTC. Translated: CASSSGGWGYTF.

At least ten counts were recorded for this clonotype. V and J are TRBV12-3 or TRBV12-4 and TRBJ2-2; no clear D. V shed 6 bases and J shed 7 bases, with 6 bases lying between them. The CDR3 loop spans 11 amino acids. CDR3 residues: CASSLIGELFF. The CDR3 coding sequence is TGTGCCAGCAGCTTGATCGGGGAGCTGTTTTTT.

The CDR3 DNA follows: TGTGCCAGCCACACTGCGGACACCGATGATAGCAATCAGCCCCAGCATTTT. Its protein is CASHTADTDDSNQPQHF. The V gene is TRBV18, the J gene TRBJ1-5; tentatively, D is TRBD1 (5 bases). The CDR3 loop spans 17 amino acids. In germline, CDR1 is KGHSH, CDR2 LQKENI. V was cut by 8 bases and J by 0 bases, with 20 bases left in between. Drawing the rest from reference TRBV18 and TRBJ1-5, the complete variable domain is NAGVMQNPRHLVRRRGQEARLRCSPMKGHSHVYWYRQLPEEGLKFMVYLQKENIIDESGMPKERFSAEFPKEGPSILRIQQVVRGDSAAYFCASHTADTDDSNQPQHFGDGTRLSIL.